Below are 25 T cell receptor beta chains sequenced from a single sample in a study of control samples from healthy donors and cancer patients. The data were produced by immunoSEQ multiplex PCR, yet TCRdb's version contains in-frame clones alone and is incomplete. The sample includes approximately 150,000 clones, around 92% seen only once; the top ten take approximately 3.2%. The sequencing sample was made of blood. The receptors originated from a man younger than 45 in good health.

This chain uses TRBV5-1 with TRBJ1-6; D perhaps matches TRBD1 (5 bases). The CDR3 loop spans 14 amino acids. Trimming removed 5 bases at V and 8 bases at J, with 14 bases between. Germline V gene sequence: CDR1 SGHRS, CDR2 YFSETQ. The CDR3 sequence: CASRAGTDDSPLHF. The DNA of the CDR3 is TGCGCCAGCAGGGCCGGGACTGATGATTCACCCCTCCACTTT. Filled out from reference TRBV5-1 and TRBJ1-6, the complete variable domain reads KAGVTQTPRYLIKTRGQQVTLSCSPISGHRSVSWYQQTPGQGLQFLFEYFSETQRNKGNFPGRFSGRQFSNSRSEMNVSTLELGDSALYLCASRAGTDDSPLHFGNGTRLTVT.

The chain carries TRBV24-1 and TRBJ2-3; TRBD2 agrees at 9 bases. The CDR3 consists of 17 residues. Germline V lookup: CDR1 KGHDR, CDR2 SFDVKD. J gave up 4 bases and V 5 bases, and 12 bases lay outside the gene matches. CDR3 residues: CATSARGGGARADTQYF. The DNA of the CDR3 is TGTGCCACCAGTGCCAGGGGCGGGGGGGCCAGAGCAGATACGCAGTATTTT.

This rearrangement joins TRBV27 to TRBJ2-1; tentatively, D is TRBD2 (5 bases). Looked up from germline, CDR1 is MNHEY and CDR2 is SMNVEV (reference sequence). Trimming cost V 5 bases and J 6 bases, with 14 bases left between them. The CDR3 covers 14 residues. The CDR3 loop reads CASSLWTGSNEQFF. The CDR3 DNA reads TGTGCCAGCAGTCTCTGGACTGGTAGCAATGAGCAGTTCTTC.

This sequence joins TRBV5-4 and TRBJ2-3; D gene unclear. Trimming stripped 1 base from V and 0 bases from J, with 9 bases between. In germline, CDR1 is SGHNT, CDR2 YYREEE (reference sequence). The length of the CDR3 is 15 residues. The CDR3 loop reads CASSLRQTSTDTQYF. CDR3 bases: TGTGCCAGCAGCTTGCGACAAACTAGCACAGATACGCAGTATTTT. The whole variable domain, remainder taken from reference TRBV5-4 and TRBJ2-3, is ETGVTQSPTHLIKTRGQQVTLRCSSQSGHNTVSWYQQALGQGPQFIFQYYREEENGRGNFPPRFSGLQFPNYSSELNVNALELDDSALYLCASSLRQTSTDTQYFGPGTRLTVL.

The chain combines TRBV3-1 (or the pseudogene TRBV3-2) with TRBJ2-1, with D perhaps TRBD2 (6 bases). This CDR3 has 17 amino acids. Germline V gives CDR1 LGHDT, CDR2 YNNKEL (reference sequence). V lost 1 base to trimming and J lost 3 bases, with 16 bases between them. CDR3 protein: CASSQAPSSVFYNEQFF. CDR3 nucleotides: TGTGCCAGCAGCCAAGCTCCGTCTAGCGTTTTCTACAATGAGCAGTTCTTC.

This clone was seen just once. The V gene is TRBV9, the J gene TRBJ2-2, with D unclear. The CDR3 is 12 amino acids. Germline-derived CDR1 and CDR2 are SGDLS and YYNGEE. V was shortened by 3 bases and J by 10 bases, with 10 bases between the two germline ends. CDR3 in amino acids: CASSGRVKELFF. The CDR3 DNA is TGTGCCAGCAGCGGACGGGTAAAGGAGCTGTTTTTT. Supplemented by reference TRBV9 and TRBJ2-2, the full variable domain reads DSGVTQTPKHLITATGQRVTLRCSPRSGDLSVYWYQQSLDQGLQFLIQYYNGEERAKGNILERFSAQQFPDLHSELNLSSLELGDSALYFCASSGRVKELFFGEGSRLTVL.

This clone came up many times. V usage is TRBV27 and J usage is TRBJ2-4, with D uncertain. The CDR3 spans 15 residues. V lost 2 bases to trimming and J lost 0 bases, with 8 bases between them. Germline CDR1 is MNHEY and CDR2 is SMNVEV (reference sequence). This chain's CDR3 is CASSLSFTAKNIQYF. In nucleotides, the CDR3 is TGTGCCAGCAGTTTAAGTTTTACAGCCAAAAACATTCAGTACTTC.

This sequence joins TRBV10-3 and TRBJ2-7; no clear D gene. The CDR3 consists of 14 residues. Deletions cut 4 bases from V and 0 bases from J, with 10 bases between. Per germline, CDR1 ENHRY and CDR2 SYGVKD. The CDR3 coding sequence is TGTGCCATCAGTGGGGCAGCCAGCTCCTACGAGCAGTACTTC. Protein: CAISGAASSYEQYF.

The chain joins TRBV7-8 to TRBJ2-7, with 10 bases fitting TRBD2. The CDR3 consists of 16 residues. V lost 4 bases, J lost 3 bases, and 9 bases stayed unmatched. Germline V lookup: CDR1 SGHVS, CDR2 FQNEAQ. CDR3 residues: CASSSRSGGGYYEQYF. CDR3 nucleotide sequence: TGTGCCAGCAGCTCCCGAAGCGGGGGGGGCTACTACGAGCAGTACTTC.

This clone has only one observation. The V call is TRBV6-5, the J call TRBJ2-2, with 8 bases lining up with TRBD1. Germline CDR1 reads MNHEY; CDR2 reads SVGAGI. The CDR3 runs to 14 residues. Trimming cost V 8 bases and J 1 base; bases outside gene matches: 3. The CDR3 reads CASGQGMNTGELFF. In nucleotides, the CDR3 is TGTGCCAGCGGACAGGGAATGAACACCGGGGAGCTGTTTTTT.

The chain's CDR3 is CASSFNDGDEQYF. In DNA, the CDR3 is TGTGCCAGCAGTTTTAACGACGGGGACGAGCAGTACTTC. The rearrangement joins TRBV27 to TRBJ2-7; D may be TRBD2 (5 bases). Between the trimmed V and J ends, which lost 3 bases and 5 bases, there was a span of 11 bases. Per the germline V gene, CDR1 is MNHEY and CDR2 is SMNVEV (reference sequence). The CDR3 is made up of 13 amino acids.

The chain combines TRBV6-6 with TRBJ1-5; TRBD1 agrees at 9 bases. The CDR3 covers 15 residues. V shed 4 bases, J shed 7 bases, and the junction held 8 bases outside the gene matches. Germline CDR1 and CDR2: MNHNY and SVGAGI (reference sequence). CDR3 DNA sequence: TGTGCCAGCAGTTTTGGACAGGGGTGGGGGCAGCCCCAGCATTTT. This codes for CASSFGQGWGQPQHF.

The genes are TRBV30 and TRBJ1-1; D call uncertain. V was clipped by 2 bases and J by 1 base, with 5 bases between them. The CDR3 consists of 12 residues. CDR1 is GTSNPN, CDR2 SVGIG, per germline (reference sequence). CDR3 loop: CAWSPSNTEAFF. CDR3 DNA sequence: TGTGCCTGGAGTCCATCGAACACTGAAGCTTTCTTT.

The chain has TRBV5-1 and TRBJ1-5; the D is unclear. The germline V gene encodes CDR1 SGHRS and CDR2 YFSETQ. The CDR3 consists of 14 residues. V lost 2 bases and J 0 bases, leaving 6 bases between the germline ends. CDR3 sequence (DNA): TGCGCCAGCAGCTTTAAGGATAGCAATCAGCCCCAGCATTTT. Translation: CASSFKDSNQPQHF.

The V gene is TRBV28, the J gene TRBJ2-1, with a possible D match to TRBD2 (6 bases). The CDR3 spans 15 residues. The germline V gene encodes CDR1 MDHEN and CDR2 SYDVKM. V lost 3 bases and J 10 bases, leaving 19 bases between the germline ends. The CDR3 coding sequence is TGTGCCAGCAGTTTGGTCGGCGGGGCCAAAAGAGAGCAGTTCTTC. This sequence encodes CASSLVGGAKREQFF.

This clone showed up just a few times. This chain uses TRBV27 with TRBJ1-5, with a possible D match to TRBD1 (6 bases). Germline V gene lookup returns CDR1 MNHEY and CDR2 SMNVEV (reference sequence). The CDR3 is 16 amino acids. Trimming took 2 bases from V and 7 from J, leaving 18 bases between them. CDR3 in DNA: TGTGCCAGCAGTTTAACTCCCAGGGGAGGGAAGCAGCCCCAGCATTTT. Translating gives CASSLTPRGGKQPQHF.

The rearrangement uses TRBV29-1 and TRBJ2-2; 8 nucleotides agree with TRBD2. V was clipped by 2 bases and J by 2 bases; unmatched bases: 4. The CDR3 consists of 15 residues. CDR1 is SQVTM and CDR2 is ANQGSEA in the germline V gene. The CDR3: CSVEPSGGNTGELFF. The DNA for the CDR3 is TGCAGCGTTGAACCAAGCGGGGGTAACACCGGGGAGCTGTTTTTT.

This chain uses TRBV19 with TRBJ1-5; 9 bases fit TRBD1. The junction had 5 bases not matched to a gene; V was cut back by 6 bases and J by 2 bases. CDR3 length: 15 amino acids. Per the germline V gene, CDR1 is LNHDA and CDR2 is SQIVND (reference sequence). The CDR3 loop is CASRMGQGGNQPQHF. The CDR3, as DNA: TGTGCCAGTAGGATGGGACAGGGTGGCAATCAGCCCCAGCATTTT.

This chain uses TRBV5-1 with TRBJ2-7; TRBD2 matches 8 bases. The germline gives CDR1 SGHRS, CDR2 YFSETQ. CDR3 length: 15 amino acids. V gave up 0 bases and J gave up 3 bases; unmatched junction bases: 5. In nucleotides, the CDR3 is TGCGCCAGCAGCTTGGGTACTAGCGGATACTACGAGCAGTACTTC. Translated, it gives CASSLGTSGYYEQYF.

The chain uses TRBV4-1 and TRBJ2-2; 11 bases line up with TRBD2. Unmatched junction bases numbered 9, after V lost 1 base and J lost 5 bases. The CDR3 covers 18 residues. Germline V lookup: CDR1 MGHRA, CDR2 YSYEKL. The CDR3 loop reads CASSQGWGSGGATGELFF. CDR3 nucleotide sequence: TGCGCCAGCAGCCAAGGATGGGGTAGCGGGGGGGCAACCGGGGAGCTGTTTTTT.

V is TRBV6-1 and J is TRBJ2-7; no definite D call. Trimming removed 3 bases from V and 7 bases from J, with 19 bases in between. This CDR3 comprises 15 residues. The V gene's germline CDR1 is MNHNS and CDR2 SASEGT. CDR3 residues: CASSDRGRSIREQYF. In DNA form, the CDR3 reads TGTGCCAGCAGTGACAGAGGCAGGTCCATCCGGGAGCAGTACTTC.

The V and J genes are TRBV19 and TRBJ2-2, with 9 bases lining up with TRBD1. Germline V gene data show CDR1 as LNHDA and CDR2 as SQIVND (reference sequence). Trimming at V came to 3 bases and at J to 6 bases, leaving 5 bases not matched to a gene. This CDR3 is 15 amino acids long. The CDR3: CASSITGGAAGELFF. As DNA, the CDR3 is TGTGCCAGTAGTATTACAGGGGGCGCAGCCGGGGAGCTGTTTTTT.

This clone was seen many times. J is TRBJ2-5 and V is TRBV28; 9 bases align to TRBD1. The CDR3 loop spans 14 amino acids. The trim removed 6 bases at V and 5 bases at J, leaving 7 bases unmatched. Per germline, CDR1 MDHEN and CDR2 SYDVKM. The CDR3 is CASRQQGARETQYF. The CDR3 nucleotides read TGTGCCAGCAGGCAACAGGGGGCACGGGAGACCCAGTACTTC.

The CDR3 DNA reads as TGTGCCAGTAGTATCAAAGGGGACAATGTCATATATGGCTACACCTTC. Residues: CASSIKGDNVIYGYTF. This chain links TRBV19 with TRBJ1-2, with D tentatively TRBD1 (6 bases). Trimming took off 3 bases at V and 5 bases at J, with 19 bases between the two ends. The V gene's germline CDR1 is LNHDA and CDR2 SQIVND (reference sequence). This CDR3 spans 16 amino acids.

The chain employs TRBV19 and TRBJ2-7; TRBD2 matches 9 bases. Germline V gene data show CDR1 as LNHDA and CDR2 as SQIVND (reference sequence). The V and J ends lost 8 bases and 4 bases, in that order; junction bases with no gene match: 9. The length of the CDR3 is 14 residues. The chain's CDR3 is CASSPGLAFYEQYF. CDR3 sequence (DNA): TGTGCCAGTTCGCCGGGACTAGCCTTTTACGAGCAGTACTTC.